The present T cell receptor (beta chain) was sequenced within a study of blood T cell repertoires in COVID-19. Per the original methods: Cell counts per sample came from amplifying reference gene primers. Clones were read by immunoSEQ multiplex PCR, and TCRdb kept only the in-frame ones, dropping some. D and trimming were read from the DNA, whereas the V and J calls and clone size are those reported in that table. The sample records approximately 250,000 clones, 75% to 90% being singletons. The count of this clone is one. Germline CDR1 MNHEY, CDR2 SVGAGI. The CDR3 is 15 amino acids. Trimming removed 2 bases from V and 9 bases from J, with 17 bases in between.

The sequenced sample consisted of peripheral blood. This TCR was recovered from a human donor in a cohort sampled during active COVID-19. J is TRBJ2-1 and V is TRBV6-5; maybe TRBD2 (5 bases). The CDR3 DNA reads TGTGCCAGCAGTTACGGACTTCAACTTCATTTTGAGCAGTTCTTC. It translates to CASSYGLQLHFEQFF.